This T cell receptor beta chain stems from a study of shared clonotypes between healthy human individuals. Across the study: Each donor's CD8 memory used one plate, CD8 naive two, each CD4 subset three.

Findings of the study overall: Sequencing depth was a factor that was expected to affect clonotype sharing among donors. Several donors held 5% to 5.5% of naive CD4 clonotypes in common.

This clone was seen once. No antigen is known for it. Only in-frame clones appear in the TCRdb table, and some are missing; sequencing was by immunoSEQ multiplex PCR. The sample shows approximately 840,000 clones, just over 95% of them seen only once. Germline loops: CDR1 SGHVS, CDR2 FQNEAQ. V dropped 5 bases and J dropped 1 base, with 21 bases sitting between them. The CDR3 is 17 amino acids. CD8 cells regarded as naive lacked CD45RO, were positively chosen for CCR7, and omitted terminally differentiated effector memory CD45RA+ cells. Recent acute infections and vaccinations were absent in the healthy HIV-negative adult donors.

Sequencing was done on a sample of naive CD8+ T cells sorted from blood. V and J are TRBV7-8 and TRBJ2-7; possibly TRBD2 for D (6 bases). The source is a man aged 25 to 40 in good health. CDR3 protein: CASSQPSWEDDSYEQYF. DNA of the CDR3: TGTGCCAGCAGCCAACCCTCCTGGGAGGATGATTCCTACGAGCAGTACTTC.